This TCR beta chain originates from a study of cytomegalovirus exposure and HLA in healthy donors. 60 Vbeta and 13 Jbeta primers were used in PCR. TCRdb keeps only in-frame clones here, not all; method: immunoSEQ multiplex PCR. Found here are about 190,000 clones, 81% of them singletons; the top ten hold around 3.7%. This CDR3 region has 13 residues. Germline values: CDR1 MNHEY, CDR2 SVGAGI. Trimming took off 7 bases at V and 8 bases at J, with 17 bases between the two ends. The J gene is TRBJ1-1, the V gene TRBV6-5; D is undetermined. The sequencing input was PBMCs. This receptor was identified in a man aged 40-50 years in good health and CMV-seropositive. The CDR3 sequence is CASNPVLGVEAFF. In DNA, the CDR3 is TGTGCCAGCAACCCAGTCCTTGGAGTCGAAGCTTTCTTT.